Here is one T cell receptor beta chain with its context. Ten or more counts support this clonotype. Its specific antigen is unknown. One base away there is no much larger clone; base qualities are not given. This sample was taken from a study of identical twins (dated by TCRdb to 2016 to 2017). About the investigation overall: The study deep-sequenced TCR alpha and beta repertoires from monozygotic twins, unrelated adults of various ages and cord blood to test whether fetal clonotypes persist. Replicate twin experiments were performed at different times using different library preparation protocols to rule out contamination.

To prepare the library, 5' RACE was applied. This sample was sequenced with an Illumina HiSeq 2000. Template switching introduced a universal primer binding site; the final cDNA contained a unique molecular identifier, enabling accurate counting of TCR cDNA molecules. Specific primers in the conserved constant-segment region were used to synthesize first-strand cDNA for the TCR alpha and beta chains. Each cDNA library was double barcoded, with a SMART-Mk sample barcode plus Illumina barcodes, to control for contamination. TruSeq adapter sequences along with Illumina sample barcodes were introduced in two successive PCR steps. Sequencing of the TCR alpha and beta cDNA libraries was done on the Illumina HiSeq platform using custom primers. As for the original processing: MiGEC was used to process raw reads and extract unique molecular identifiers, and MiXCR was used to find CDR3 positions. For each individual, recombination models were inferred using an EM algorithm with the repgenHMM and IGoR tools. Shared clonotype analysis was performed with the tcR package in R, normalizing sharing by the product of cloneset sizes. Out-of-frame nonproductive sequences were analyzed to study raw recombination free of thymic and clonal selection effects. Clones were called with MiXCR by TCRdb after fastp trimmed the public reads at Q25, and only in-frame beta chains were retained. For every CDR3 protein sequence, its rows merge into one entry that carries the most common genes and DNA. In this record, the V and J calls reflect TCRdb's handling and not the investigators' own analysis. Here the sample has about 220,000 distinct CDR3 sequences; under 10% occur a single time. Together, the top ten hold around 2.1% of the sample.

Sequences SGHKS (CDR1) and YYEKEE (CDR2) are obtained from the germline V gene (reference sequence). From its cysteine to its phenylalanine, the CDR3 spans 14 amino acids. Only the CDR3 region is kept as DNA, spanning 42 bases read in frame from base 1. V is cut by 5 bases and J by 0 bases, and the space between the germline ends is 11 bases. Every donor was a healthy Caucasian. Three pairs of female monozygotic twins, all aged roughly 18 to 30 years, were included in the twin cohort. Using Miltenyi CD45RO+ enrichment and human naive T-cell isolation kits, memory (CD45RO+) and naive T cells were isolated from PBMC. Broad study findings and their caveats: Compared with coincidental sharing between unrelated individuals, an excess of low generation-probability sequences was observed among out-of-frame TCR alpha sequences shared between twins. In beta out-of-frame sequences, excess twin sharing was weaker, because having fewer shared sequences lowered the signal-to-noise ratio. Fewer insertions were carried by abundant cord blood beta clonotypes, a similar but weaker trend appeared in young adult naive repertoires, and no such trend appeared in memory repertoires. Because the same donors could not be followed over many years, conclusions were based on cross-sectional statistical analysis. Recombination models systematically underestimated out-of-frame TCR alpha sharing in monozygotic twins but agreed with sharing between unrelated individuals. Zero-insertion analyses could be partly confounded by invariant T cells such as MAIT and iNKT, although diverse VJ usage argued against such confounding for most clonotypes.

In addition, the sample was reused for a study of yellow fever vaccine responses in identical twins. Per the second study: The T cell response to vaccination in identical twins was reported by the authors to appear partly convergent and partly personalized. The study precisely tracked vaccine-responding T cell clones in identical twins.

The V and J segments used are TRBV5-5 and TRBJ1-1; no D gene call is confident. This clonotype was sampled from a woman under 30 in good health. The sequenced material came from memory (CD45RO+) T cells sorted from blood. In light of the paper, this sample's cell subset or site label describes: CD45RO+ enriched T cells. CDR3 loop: CASSLSLLNTEAFF. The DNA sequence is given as TGTGCCAGCAGTCTAAGTCTTCTGAACACTGAAGCTTTCTTT.